A single sample is the source of the 5 T cell receptor beta chains below, sequenced in a study of blood T cell repertoires in COVID-19. Profiling relied on immunoSEQ multiplex PCR, and the TCRdb table lists in-frame clones only, not all of them. The data hold tens of thousands of clones, with around nine tenths observed a single time. The sample comprised peripheral blood. The receptors were sampled from a human donor in a cohort sampled during active COVID-19.

This clone showed up just once. J is TRBJ1-2 and V is TRBV12-3 or TRBV12-4; D gene unclear. V was shortened by 1 base and J by 4 bases, with 7 bases between the two germline ends. The CDR3 is made up of 13 amino acids. In DNA form, the CDR3 reads TGTGCCAGCAGTTTAGGGGCCGTCTATGGCTACACCTTC. It yields the protein CASSLGAVYGYTF.

V is TRBV2 and J is TRBJ1-2; tentatively, D is TRBD1 (6 bases). CDR3 size: 13 residues. Trimming took off 6 bases at V and 4 bases at J, with 12 bases between the two ends. Per the germline V gene, CDR1 is SNHLY and CDR2 is FYNNEI. This chain's CDR3 is CASRGGGPYGYTF. The CDR3 nucleotides are TGTGCCAGCAGAGGGGGGGGACCCTATGGCTACACCTTC.

The V and J genes are TRBV5-1 and TRBJ2-7, with TRBD2 as a possible D gene (6 bases). This CDR3 contains 15 residues. Trimming pared 7 bases from V and 6 bases from J, leaving 23 bases between. The germline V gene encodes CDR1 SGHRS and CDR2 YFSETQ. CDR3 sequence: CASSVLGDRGGEQYF. The CDR3 DNA follows: TGCGCCAGCTCCGTTTTGGGGGACCGGGGAGGCGAGCAGTACTTC.

The chain is built from TRBV10-3 and TRBJ2-7, with D tentatively TRBD1 (6 bases). This CDR3 has 16 residues. V lost 2 bases and J 0 bases, leaving 14 bases between the germline ends. Germline V gene lookup returns CDR1 ENHRY and CDR2 SYGVKD. The CDR3 region has the DNA TGTGCCATCAGTGAGAGGGGGACGCTCAGCTCCTACGAGCAGTACTTC. Amino acid sequence: CAISERGTLSSYEQYF.

The chain links TRBV19 to TRBJ2-1, with D possibly matching TRBD1 (7 bases). Germline V gives CDR1 LNHDA, CDR2 SQIVND (reference sequence). V lost 6 bases and J 7 bases, leaving 19 bases between the germline ends. CDR3 length equals 15 residues. The chain's CDR3 is CASSPGQGGRNEQFF. CDR3 sequence (DNA): TGTGCCAGTAGCCCCGGTCAGGGGGGCAGGAATGAGCAGTTCTTC.